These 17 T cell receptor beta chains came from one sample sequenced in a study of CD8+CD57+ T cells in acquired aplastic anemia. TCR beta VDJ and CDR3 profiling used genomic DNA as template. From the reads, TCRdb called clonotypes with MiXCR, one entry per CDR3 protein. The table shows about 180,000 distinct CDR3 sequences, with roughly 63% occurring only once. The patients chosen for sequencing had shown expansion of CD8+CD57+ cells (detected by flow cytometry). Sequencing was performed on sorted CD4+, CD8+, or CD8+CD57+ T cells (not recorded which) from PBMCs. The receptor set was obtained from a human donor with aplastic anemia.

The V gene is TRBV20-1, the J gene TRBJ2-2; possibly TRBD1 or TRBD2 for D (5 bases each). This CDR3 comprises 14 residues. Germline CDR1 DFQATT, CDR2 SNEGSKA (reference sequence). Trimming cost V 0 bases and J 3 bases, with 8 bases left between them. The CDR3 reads CSAREGVDTGELFF. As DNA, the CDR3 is TGCAGTGCTAGAGAGGGGGTCGACACCGGGGAGCTGTTTTTT.

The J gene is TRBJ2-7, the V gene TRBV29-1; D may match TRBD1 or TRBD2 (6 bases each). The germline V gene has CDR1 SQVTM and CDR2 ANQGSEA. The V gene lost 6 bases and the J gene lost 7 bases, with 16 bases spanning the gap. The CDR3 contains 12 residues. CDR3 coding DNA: TGCAGCGTCAACGGAGGGGGTCTGGAGCAGTACTTC. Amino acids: CSVNGGGLEQYF.

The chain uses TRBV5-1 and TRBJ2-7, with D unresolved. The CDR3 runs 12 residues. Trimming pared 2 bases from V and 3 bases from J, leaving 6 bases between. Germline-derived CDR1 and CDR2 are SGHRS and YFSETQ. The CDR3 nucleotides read TGCGCCAGCAGCTTTGACCGCTACGAGCAGTACTTC. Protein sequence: CASSFDRYEQYF.

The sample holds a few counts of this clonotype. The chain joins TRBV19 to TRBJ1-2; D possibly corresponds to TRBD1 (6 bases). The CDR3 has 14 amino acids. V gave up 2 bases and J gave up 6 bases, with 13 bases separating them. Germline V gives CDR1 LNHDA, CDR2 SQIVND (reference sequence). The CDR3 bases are TGTGCCAGTAGTATAAGAGGGGCAGGGGATGGCTACACCTTC. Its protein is CASSIRGAGDGYTF.

CDR3 amino acids: CASSLEPGQPFYEQYF. CDR3 bases: TGTGCCAGCAGCTTAGAACCGGGACAGCCCTTCTACGAGCAGTACTTC. This chain uses TRBV5-5 with TRBJ2-7; 7 positions agree with TRBD1. Germline loops: CDR1 SGHKS, CDR2 YYEKEE (reference sequence). Trimming at V came to 2 bases and at J to 3 bases, leaving 11 bases not matched to a gene. The CDR3 has 16 amino acids.

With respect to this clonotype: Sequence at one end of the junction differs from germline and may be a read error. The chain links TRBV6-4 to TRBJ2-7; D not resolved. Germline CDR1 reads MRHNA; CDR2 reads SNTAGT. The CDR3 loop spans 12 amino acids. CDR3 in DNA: TGTGCCAGCAGTTACTCGACGATGGAGCAGTACTTC. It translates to CASSYSTMEQYF.

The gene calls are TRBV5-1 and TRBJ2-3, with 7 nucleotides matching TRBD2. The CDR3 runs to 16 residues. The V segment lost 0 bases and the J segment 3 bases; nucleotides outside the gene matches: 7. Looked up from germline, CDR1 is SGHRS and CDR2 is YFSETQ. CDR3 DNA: TGCGCCAGCAGCTTGGGAGGGCGGGGGAGAACAGATACGCAGTATTTT. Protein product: CASSLGGRGRTDTQYF.

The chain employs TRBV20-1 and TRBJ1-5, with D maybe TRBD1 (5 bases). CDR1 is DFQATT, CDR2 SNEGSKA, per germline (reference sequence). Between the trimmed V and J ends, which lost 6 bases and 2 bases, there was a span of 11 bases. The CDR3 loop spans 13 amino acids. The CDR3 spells CSALTVGNQPQHF. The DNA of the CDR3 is TGCAGTGCCCTGACAGTTGGCAATCAGCCCCAGCATTTT.

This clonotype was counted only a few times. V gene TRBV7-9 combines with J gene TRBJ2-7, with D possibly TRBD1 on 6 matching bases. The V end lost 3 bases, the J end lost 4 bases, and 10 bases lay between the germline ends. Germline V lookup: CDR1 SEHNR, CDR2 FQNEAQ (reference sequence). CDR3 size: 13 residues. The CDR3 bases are TGTGCCAGCAGCTTGTTCGGACAGTACGAGCAGTACTTC. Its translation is CASSLFGQYEQYF.

The CDR3 loop reads CASSLKSGAADTQYF. As DNA, the CDR3 is TGTGCCAGCAGCTTAAAATCGGGGGCGGCAGATACGCAGTATTTT. The chain employs TRBV7-8 and TRBJ2-3; D possibly uses TRBD1 or TRBD2 (6 bases each). CDR1 and CDR2 (germline): SGHVS, FQNEAQ. The CDR3 extends over 15 amino acids. V was trimmed by 2 bases and J by 4 bases, leaving 13 bases between them. The full variable domain, completed using reference TRBV7-8 and TRBJ2-3, is GAGVSQSPRYKVAKRGQDVALRCDPISGHVSLFWYQQALGQGPEFLTYFQNEAQLDKSGLPSDRFFAERPEGSVSTLKIQRTQQEDSAVYLCASSLKSGAADTQYFGPGTRLTVL.

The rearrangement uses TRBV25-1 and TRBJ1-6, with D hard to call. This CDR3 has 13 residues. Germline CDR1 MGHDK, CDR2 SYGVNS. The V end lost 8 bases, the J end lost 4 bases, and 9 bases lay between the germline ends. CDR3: CASQDDYNSPLHF. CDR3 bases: TGTGCCAGCCAAGATGATTATAATTCACCCCTCCACTTT.

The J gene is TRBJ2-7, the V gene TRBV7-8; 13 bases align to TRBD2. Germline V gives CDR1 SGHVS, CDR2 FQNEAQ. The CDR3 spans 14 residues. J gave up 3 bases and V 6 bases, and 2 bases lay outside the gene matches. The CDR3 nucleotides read TGTGCCAGCAGTCGACTAGCGGGAGGCTACGAGCAGTACTTC. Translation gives CASSRLAGGYEQYF.

The CDR3 DNA sequence: TGTGCCAGCAGTTTCGACAGGGGGGCCGAAGCTTTCTTT. Translation gives CASSFDRGAEAFF. V usage is TRBV27 and J usage is TRBJ1-1; 9 nucleotides align to TRBD1. The CDR3 extends over 13 amino acids. Trimming took 3 bases from V and 8 from J; bases not matched to a gene: 4. CDR1 is MNHEY and CDR2 is SMNVEV in the germline V gene (reference sequence).

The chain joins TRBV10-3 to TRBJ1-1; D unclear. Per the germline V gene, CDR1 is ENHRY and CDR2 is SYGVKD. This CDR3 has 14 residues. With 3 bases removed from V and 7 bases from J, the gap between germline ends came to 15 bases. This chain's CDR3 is CAISDFNRAGEAFF. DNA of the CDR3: TGTGCCATCAGTGACTTCAACAGAGCAGGTGAAGCTTTCTTT.

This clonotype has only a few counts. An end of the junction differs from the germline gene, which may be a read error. CDR3 nucleotide sequence: TGTGCCAGCTGGGGGAACTCTGAAGCTTTCTTT. It yields the protein CASWGNSEAFF. The chain employs TRBV27 and TRBJ1-1, with a tentative D call TRBD1 (5 bases). Looked up from germline, CDR1 is MNHEY and CDR2 is SMNVEV (reference sequence). CDR3 length: 11 residues.

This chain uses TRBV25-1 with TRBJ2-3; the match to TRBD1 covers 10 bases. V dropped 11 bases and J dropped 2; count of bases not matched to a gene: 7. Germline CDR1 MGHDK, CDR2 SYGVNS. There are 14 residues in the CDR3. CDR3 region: CAPTGTGVTDTQYF. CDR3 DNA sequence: TGTGCCCCAACGGGGACAGGGGTCACAGATACGCAGTATTTT.

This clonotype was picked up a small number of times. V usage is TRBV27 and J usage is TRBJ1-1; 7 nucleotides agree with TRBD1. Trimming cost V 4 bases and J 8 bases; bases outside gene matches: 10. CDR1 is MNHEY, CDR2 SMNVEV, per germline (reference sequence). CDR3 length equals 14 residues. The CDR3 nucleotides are TGTGCCAGCAGTTACAGGGGTCAGACTTTCGAAGCTTTCTTT. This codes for CASSYRGQTFEAFF.